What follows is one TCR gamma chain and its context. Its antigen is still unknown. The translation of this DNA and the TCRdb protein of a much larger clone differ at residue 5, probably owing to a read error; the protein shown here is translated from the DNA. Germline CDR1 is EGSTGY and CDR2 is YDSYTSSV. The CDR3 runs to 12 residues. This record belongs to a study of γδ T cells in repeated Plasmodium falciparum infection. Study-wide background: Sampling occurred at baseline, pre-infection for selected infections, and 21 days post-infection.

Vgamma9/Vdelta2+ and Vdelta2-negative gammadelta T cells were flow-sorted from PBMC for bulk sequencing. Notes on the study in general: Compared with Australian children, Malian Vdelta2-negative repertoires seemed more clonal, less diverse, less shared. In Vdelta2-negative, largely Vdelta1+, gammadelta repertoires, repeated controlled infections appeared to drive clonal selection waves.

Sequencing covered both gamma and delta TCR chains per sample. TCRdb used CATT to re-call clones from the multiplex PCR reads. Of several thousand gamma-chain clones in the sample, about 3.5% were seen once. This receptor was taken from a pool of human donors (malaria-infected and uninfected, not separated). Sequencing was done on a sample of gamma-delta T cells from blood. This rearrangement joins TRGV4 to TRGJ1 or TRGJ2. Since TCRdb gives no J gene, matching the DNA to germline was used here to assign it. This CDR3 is CATWGGPYKKLF. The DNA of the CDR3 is TGTGCCACCTGGGGTGGGCCCTATAAGAAACTCTTT.